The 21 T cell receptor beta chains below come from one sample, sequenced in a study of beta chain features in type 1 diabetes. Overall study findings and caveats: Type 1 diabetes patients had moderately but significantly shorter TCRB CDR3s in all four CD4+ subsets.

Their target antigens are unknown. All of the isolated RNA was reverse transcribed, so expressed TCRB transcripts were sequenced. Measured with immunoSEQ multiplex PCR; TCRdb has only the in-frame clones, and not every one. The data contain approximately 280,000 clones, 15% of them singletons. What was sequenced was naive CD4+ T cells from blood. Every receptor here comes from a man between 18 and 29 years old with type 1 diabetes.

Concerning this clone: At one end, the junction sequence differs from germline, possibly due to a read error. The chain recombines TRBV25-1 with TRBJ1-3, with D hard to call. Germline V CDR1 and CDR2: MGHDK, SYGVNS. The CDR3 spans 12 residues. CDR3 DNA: TGTGCCAGTAGTGCTGCTGGAAACACCATATATTTT. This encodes CASSAAGNTIYF.

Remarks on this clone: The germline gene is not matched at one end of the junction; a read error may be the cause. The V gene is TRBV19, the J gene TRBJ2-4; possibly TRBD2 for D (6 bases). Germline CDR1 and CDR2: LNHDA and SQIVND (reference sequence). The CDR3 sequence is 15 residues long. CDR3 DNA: TGTGCCAGTAGTCGCCGGGCCAGGACGGGGGAAATGGAGCAGTTC. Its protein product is CASSRRARTGEMEQF.

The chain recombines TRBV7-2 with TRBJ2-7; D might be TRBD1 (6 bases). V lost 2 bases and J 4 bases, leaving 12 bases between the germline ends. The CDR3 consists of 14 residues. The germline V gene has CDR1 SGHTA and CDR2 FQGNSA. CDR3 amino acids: CASSLRPGVYEQYF. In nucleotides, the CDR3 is TGTGCCAGCAGCTTACGTCCAGGGGTGTACGAGCAGTACTTC.

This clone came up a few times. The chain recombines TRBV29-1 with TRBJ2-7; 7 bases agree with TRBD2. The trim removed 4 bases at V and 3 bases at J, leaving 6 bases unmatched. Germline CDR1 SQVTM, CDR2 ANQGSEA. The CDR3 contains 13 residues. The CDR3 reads CSVAKGDYYEQYF. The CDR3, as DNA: TGCAGCGTTGCAAAAGGGGACTACTACGAGCAGTACTTC.

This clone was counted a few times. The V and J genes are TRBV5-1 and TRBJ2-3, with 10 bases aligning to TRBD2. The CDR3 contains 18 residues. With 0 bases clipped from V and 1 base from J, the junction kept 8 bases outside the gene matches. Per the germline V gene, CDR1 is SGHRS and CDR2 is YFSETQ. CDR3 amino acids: CASSLEGSGTSGTDTQYF. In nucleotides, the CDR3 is TGCGCCAGCAGCTTGGAGGGGTCCGGGACTAGCGGCACAGATACGCAGTATTTT.

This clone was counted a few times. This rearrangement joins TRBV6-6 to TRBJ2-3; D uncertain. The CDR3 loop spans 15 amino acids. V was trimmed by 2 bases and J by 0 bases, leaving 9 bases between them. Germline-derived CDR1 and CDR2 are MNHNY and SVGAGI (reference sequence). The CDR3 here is CASSYGRGSTDTQYF. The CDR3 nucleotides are TGTGCCAGCAGTTACGGTCGAGGAAGCACAGATACGCAGTATTTT.

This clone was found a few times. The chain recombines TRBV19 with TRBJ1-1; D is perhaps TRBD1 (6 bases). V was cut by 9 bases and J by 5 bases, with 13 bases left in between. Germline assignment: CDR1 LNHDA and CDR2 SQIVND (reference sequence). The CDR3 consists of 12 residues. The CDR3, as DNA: TGTGCCAGCCTAGGGAGGGGGACTGAAGCTTTCTTT. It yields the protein CASLGRGTEAFF.

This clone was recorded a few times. CDR3 in amino acids: CASSIWRQGSGELFF. CDR3 sequence (DNA): TGTGCCAGTAGTATATGGAGACAGGGATCCGGGGAGCTGTTTTTT. The genes are TRBV19 and TRBJ2-2, with 7 nucleotides matching TRBD1. The CDR3 contains 15 residues. Per the germline V gene, CDR1 is LNHDA and CDR2 is SQIVND (reference sequence). Trimming at V came to 2 bases and at J to 6 bases, leaving 6 bases not matched to a gene.

CDR3 loop: CASSRTGYTQETQYF. CDR3 in DNA: TGTGCCAGCAGTAGGACAGGGTACACTCAAGAGACCCAGTACTTC. This chain joins TRBV6-5 and TRBJ2-5; TRBD1 matches at 8 bases. This CDR3 comprises 15 residues. Trimming at V came to 5 bases and at J to 2 bases, leaving 7 bases not matched to a gene. Germline V lookup: CDR1 MNHEY, CDR2 SVGAGI.

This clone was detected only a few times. DNA of the CDR3: TGTGCCTCGGGGGACTCGACCTCTAACTATGGCTACACCTTC. The encoded protein is CASGDSTSNYGYTF. The V and J genes are TRBV30 and TRBJ1-2; possible D gene TRBD1, 5 bases. Looked up from germline, CDR1 is GTSNPN and CDR2 is SVGIG (reference sequence). The length of the CDR3 is 14 residues. V lost 7 bases, J lost 0 bases, and 15 bases lay in between.

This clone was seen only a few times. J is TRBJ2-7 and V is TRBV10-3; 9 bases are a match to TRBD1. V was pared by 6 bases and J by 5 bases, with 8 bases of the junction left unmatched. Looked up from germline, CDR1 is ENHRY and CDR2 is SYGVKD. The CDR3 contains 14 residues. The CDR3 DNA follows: TGTGCCATCAGGGGACAGGGCACTCCTAACGAGCAGTACTTC. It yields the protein CAIRGQGTPNEQYF.

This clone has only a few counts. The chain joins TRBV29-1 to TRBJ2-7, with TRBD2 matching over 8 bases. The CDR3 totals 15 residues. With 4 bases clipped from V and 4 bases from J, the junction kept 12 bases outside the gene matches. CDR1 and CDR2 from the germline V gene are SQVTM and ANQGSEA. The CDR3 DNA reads TGCAGCGTTGCCCGGGCGCCTAGCGGGTCATACGAGCAGTACTTC. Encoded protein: CSVARAPSGSYEQYF.

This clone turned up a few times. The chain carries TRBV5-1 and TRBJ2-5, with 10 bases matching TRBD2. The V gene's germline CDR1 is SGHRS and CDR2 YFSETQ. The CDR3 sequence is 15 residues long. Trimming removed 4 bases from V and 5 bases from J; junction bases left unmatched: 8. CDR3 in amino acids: CASSRSGGAEETQYF. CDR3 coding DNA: TGCGCCAGCAGCCGAAGCGGGGGGGCAGAGGAGACCCAGTACTTC.

The chain's CDR3 is CASTSGVTGELFF. The CDR3 bases are TGTGCCAGCACTAGCGGGGTCACCGGGGAGCTGTTTTTT. This chain joins TRBV28 and TRBJ2-2; TRBD2 aligns across 9 bases. Germline assignment: CDR1 MDHEN and CDR2 SYDVKM. The CDR3 consists of 13 residues. Trimming cost V 7 bases and J 4 bases; bases outside gene matches: 1.

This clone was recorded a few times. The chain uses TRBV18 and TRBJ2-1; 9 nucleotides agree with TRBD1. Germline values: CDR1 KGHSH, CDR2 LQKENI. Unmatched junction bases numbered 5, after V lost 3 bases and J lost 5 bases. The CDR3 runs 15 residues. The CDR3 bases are TGTGCCAGCTCACCCTGGACAGGGGCCCACAATGAGCAGTTCTTC. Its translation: CASSPWTGAHNEQFF.

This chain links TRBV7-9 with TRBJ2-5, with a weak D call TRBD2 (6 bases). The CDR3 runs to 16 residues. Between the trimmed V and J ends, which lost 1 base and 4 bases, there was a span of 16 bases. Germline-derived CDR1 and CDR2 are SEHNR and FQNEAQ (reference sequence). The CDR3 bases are TGTGCCAGCAGCTTAGAGGCGGGACGGGCGCGAGAGACCCAGTACTTC. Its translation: CASSLEAGRARETQYF. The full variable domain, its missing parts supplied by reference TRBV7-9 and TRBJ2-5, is DTGVSQNPRHKITKRGQNVTFRCDPISEHNRLYWYRQTLGQGPEFLTYFQNEAQLEKSRLLSDRFSAERPKGSFSTLEIQRTEQGDSAMYLCASSLEAGRARETQYFGPGTRLLVL.

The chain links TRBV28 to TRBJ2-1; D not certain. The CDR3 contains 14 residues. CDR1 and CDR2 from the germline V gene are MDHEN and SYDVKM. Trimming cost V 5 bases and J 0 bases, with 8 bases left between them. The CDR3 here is CASSRRFSYNEQFF. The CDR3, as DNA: TGTGCCAGCAGTCGCAGGTTCTCCTACAATGAGCAGTTCTTC. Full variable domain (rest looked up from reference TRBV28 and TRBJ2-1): DVKVTQSSRYLVKRTGEKVFLECVQDMDHENMFWYRQDPGLGLRLIYFSYDVKMKEKGDIPEGYSVSREKKERFSLILESASTNQTSMYLCASSRRFSYNEQFFGPGTRLTVL.

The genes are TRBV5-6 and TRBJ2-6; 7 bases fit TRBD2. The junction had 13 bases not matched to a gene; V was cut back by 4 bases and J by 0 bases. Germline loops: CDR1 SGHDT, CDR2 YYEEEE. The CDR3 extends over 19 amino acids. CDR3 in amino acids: CASSPRWGRVLSGANVLTF. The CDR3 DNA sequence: TGTGCCAGCAGCCCCCGGTGGGGGAGGGTCCTCTCTGGGGCCAACGTCCTGACTTTC.

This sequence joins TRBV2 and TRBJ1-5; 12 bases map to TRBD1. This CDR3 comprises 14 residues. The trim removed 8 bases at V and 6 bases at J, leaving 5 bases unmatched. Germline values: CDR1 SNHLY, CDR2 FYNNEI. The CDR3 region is CASAGTGGLQPQHF. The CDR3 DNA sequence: TGTGCCAGCGCCGGGACAGGGGGCCTTCAGCCCCAGCATTTT.

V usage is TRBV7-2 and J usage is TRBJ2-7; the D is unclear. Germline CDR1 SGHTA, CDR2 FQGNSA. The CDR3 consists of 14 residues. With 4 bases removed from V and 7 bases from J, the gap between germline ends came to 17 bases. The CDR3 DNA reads TGTGCCAGCAGCTCCTCGGTGGTGCGTGAAGAGCAGTACTTC. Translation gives CASSSSVVREEQYF.

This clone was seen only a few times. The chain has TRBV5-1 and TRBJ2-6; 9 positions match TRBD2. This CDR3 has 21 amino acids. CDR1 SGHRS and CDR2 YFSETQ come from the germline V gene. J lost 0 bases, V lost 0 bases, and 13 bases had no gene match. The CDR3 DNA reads TGCGCCAGCAGCTTGGATTCGCGGGTAGCGGGGGCCTCCTCTGGGGCCAACGTCCTGACTTTC. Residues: CASSLDSRVAGASSGANVLTF.